This TCR beta chain was recorded in a study of T cell responses to AZD1222 COVID-19 vaccine. The study's findings and limits: Among spike-specific TCRs, nearly half reportedly target unmutated variant regions. The sample set comprised mostly white British donors with more females, and clonal diversity was possibly underestimated. Baseline testing showed seropositivity in only a handful of AZD1222 recipients. The span of vaccine-associated CD4 TCRs extended across spike, with dominance at 160-218 and 743-854.

Profiled with immunoSEQ multiplex PCR; TCRdb holds only in-frame clones, not every one. The repertoire holds some 150,000 clones, with around 88% as singletons. V trimming: 4 bases; J trimming: 4 bases; junction bases outside the gene matches: 6. The CDR3 has 15 residues. Germline CDR1 SGHTA, CDR2 FQGNSA. Note on this clone: Its cognate antigen is unknown.

The sequencing here drew on peripheral blood, taken on day 0 of AZD1222 vaccination. The sequence derives from an adult in good health. The chain links TRBV7-2 to TRBJ2-1, with TRBD2 matching 8 bases. CDR3 bases: TGTGCCAGCAGCTCCCCGGGGGGGCCGTACAATGAGCAGTTCTTC. It is translated as CASSSPGGPYNEQFF. Full variable domain (missing parts from reference TRBV7-2 and TRBJ2-1): GAGVSQSPSNKVTEKGKDVELRCDPISGHTALYWYRQSLGQGLEFLIYFQGNSAPDKSGLPSDRFSAERTGGSVSTLTIQRTQQEDSAVYLCASSSPGGPYNEQFFGPGTRLTVL.